This is a list of T cell receptor beta chains from one sample in a study of cytomegalovirus exposure and HLA in healthy donors. Using immunoSEQ multiplex PCR, the repertoire was profiled, and TCRdb retains in-frame clones only, with some absent. The sample lists around 71,000 clones, just under 95% occurring once. The material sequenced was PBMCs. These receptors all stem from a man aged 18 to 29 in good health and CMV-seropositive. Each CDR3 is given with its conserved first and last residue. The order of the fields is CDR3 length, V gene, clone size, J gene, D gene, CDR3 protein, CDR3 DNA. A D gene is named only where the DNA matches it firmly. Rows give clone size only sometimes, using once, few, many, or a class for an expanded clone.

>16|TRBV4-1|-|TRBJ2-5|TRBD2
CASSQGPGLAVETQYF
TGCGCCAGCAGCCAAGGCCCGGGGCTAGCGGTAGAGACCCAGTACTTC
>13|TRBV6-1|once|TRBJ1-2|-
CASSESDWYGYTF
TGTGCCAGCAGTGAATCAGACTGGTATGGCTACACCTTC
>15|TRBV7-6|-|TRBJ2-1|TRBD1
CASSLSRTGYNEQFF
TGTGCCAGCAGCTTATCCCGGACAGGCTACAATGAGCAGTTCTTC
>15|TRBV6-1|-|TRBJ1-5|-
CASSPQQGFNQPQHF
TGTGCCAGCAGTCCTCAACAGGGTTTTAATCAGCCCCAGCATTTT
>12|TRBV12-5|-|TRBJ2-3|-
CASGFTTDTQYF
TGTGCTAGTGGTTTTACTACAGATACGCAGTATTTT
>17|TRBV28|once|TRBJ1-5|-
CASNDAIGGGSNQPQHF
TGTGCCAGCAACGATGCAATAGGGGGGGGGAGCAATCAGCCCCAGCATTTT
>16|TRBV5-6|-|TRBJ1-5|TRBD1
CASSRTGVYSNQPQHF
TGTGCCAGCAGCCGGACAGGCGTATATAGCAATCAGCCCCAGCATTTT
>16|TRBV5-4|-|TRBJ2-1|TRBD2
CASRLTSGGTYNEQFF
TGTGCCAGCAGACTAACTAGCGGGGGAACCTACAATGAGCAGTTCTTC
>15|TRBV19|-|TRBJ2-7|-
CASSPTEGASYEQYF
TGTGCCAGTAGCCCTACCGAAGGGGCCTCCTACGAGCAGTACTTC
>13|TRBV27|-|TRBJ1-2|-
CASSLGGPYGYTF
TGTGCCAGCAGCCTAGGGGGTCCCTATGGCTACACCTTC
>15|TRBV9|-|TRBJ2-5|-
CASSVDIAWQETQYF
TGTGCTAGCAGCGTAGACATAGCGTGGCAAGAGACCCAGTACTTC
>13|TRBV6-5|once|TRBJ2-7|TRBD1
CASSPQGAHEQYF
TGTGCCAGCAGCCCCCAGGGGGCTCACGAGCAGTACTTC
>13|TRBV11-2|-|TRBJ2-1|-
CASSLARGNEQFF
TGTGCCAGCAGCTTAGCCAGGGGCAATGAGCAGTTCTTC
>16|TRBV18|once|TRBJ2-7|TRBD1
CASSRNPGTGNYEQYF
TGTGCCAGCTCGCGAAATCCCGGGACAGGGAATTACGAGCAGTACTTC
>17|TRBV5-1|-|TRBJ1-1|TRBD1
CASSLPGQGGWDTEAFF
TGCGCCAGCAGCTTACCGGGACAGGGAGGTTGGGACACTGAAGCTTTCTTT
>16|TRBV19|-|TRBJ2-4|-
CASSIVRGSRSNIQYF
TGTGCCAGTAGTATAGTCCGAGGGTCGAGGTCAAACATTCAGTACTTC
>13|TRBV5-8|-|TRBJ1-5|-
CASSLDRQQPQHF
TGTGCCAGCAGCTTGGACAGGCAGCAGCCCCAGCATTTT
>18|TRBV18|-|TRBJ2-2|TRBD2
CASSPRTSGGSNTGELFF
TGTGCCAGCTCACCTCGGACTAGCGGGGGATCGAACACCGGGGAGCTGTTTTTT